The T cell receptor (beta chain) described here comes from a study of T cell responses to AZD1222 COVID-19 vaccine. Study-wide points: Within unmutated variant regions lay the reported targets of nearly half of spike-specific TCRs.

Assay used: immunoSEQ multiplex PCR; TCRdb lists only in-frame clones, some missing. The sample includes approximately 110,000 clones, over 80% of them seen just once. To note about this clone: Antigen: not known.

The CDR3 contains 14 residues. Germline CDR1 and CDR2: SGHRS and YFSETQ. Trimming left V 6 bases short and J 1 base short, with 13 bases between. The origin of this receptor is an adult in good health. The starting material was peripheral blood, obtained on day 0 of AZD1222 vaccination. This rearrangement joins TRBV5-1 to TRBJ1-1; D perhaps matches TRBD1 (5 bases). CDR3 protein: CASTEQDTNTEAFF. As DNA, the CDR3 is TGCGCCAGCACCGAACAGGACACGAACACTGAAGCTTTCTTT.